This T cell receptor beta chain was retrieved from a study of radiation and T cells in renal cell carcinoma. Overall study context: Nephrectomy followed 15 Gy stereotactic body radiation by 4 weeks.

The CDR3 covers 16 residues. Between the trimmed V and J ends, which lost 3 bases and 2 bases, there was a span of 14 bases. Germline lookup yields CDR1 LNHNV and CDR2 YYDKDF (reference sequence). General study findings and limits: Baseline intratumoral clonotype presence is unknown without pretreatment biopsies. Top tumor clonotypes rose in blood 2 weeks post-radiation, then contracted.

As to this clone: Its antigen is not known.

Sequencing used immunoSEQ multiplex PCR; TCRdb keeps in-frame clones, though not all of them. The table records 100,000 to 150,000 clones, around 82% of them present only once. As for time point: blood 2 weeks post-SBRT. Specified treatment: 15 Gy SBRT to primary tumor, nephrectomy 4 weeks later. This renal cell carcinoma was of the clear cell type. This receptor was taken from a man aged 45-65 years with renal cell carcinoma. The genes are TRBV15 and TRBJ2-1; D is unclear. Sequences were derived from blood, sampled from a patient whose treatment included radiotherapy and nephrectomy. The CDR3 DNA follows: TGTGCCACCAGCAGTACGAGAAAGAATCCCTACAATGAGCAGTTCTTC. Translating gives CATSSTRKNPYNEQFF.